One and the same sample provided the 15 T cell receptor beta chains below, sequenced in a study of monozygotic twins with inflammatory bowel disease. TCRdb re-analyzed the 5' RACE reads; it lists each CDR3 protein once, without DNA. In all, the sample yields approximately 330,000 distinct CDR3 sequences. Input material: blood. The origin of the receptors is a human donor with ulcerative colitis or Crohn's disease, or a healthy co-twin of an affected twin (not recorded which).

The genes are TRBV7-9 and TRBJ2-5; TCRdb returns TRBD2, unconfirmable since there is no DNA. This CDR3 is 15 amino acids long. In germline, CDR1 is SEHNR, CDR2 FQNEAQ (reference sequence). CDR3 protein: CASSLKLDSQETQYF.

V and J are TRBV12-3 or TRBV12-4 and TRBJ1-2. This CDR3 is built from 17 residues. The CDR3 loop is CASSLRGLAAANYGYTF.

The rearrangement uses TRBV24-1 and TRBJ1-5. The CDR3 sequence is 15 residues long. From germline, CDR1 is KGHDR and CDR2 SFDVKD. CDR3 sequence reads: CATSDTSGVHQPQHF.

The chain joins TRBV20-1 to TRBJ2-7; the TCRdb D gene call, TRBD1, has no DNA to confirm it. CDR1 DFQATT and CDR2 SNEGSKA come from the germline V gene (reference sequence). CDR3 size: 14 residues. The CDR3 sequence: CSARDGAGDYEQYF.

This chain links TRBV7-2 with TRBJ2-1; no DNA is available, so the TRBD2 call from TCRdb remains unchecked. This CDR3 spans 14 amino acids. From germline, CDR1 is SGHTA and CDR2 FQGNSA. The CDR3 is CASSRGVRSDEQFF.

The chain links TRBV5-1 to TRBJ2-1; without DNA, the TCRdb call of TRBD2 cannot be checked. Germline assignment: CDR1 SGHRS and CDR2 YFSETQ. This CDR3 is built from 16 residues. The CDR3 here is CASSPEPSGSYNEQFF.

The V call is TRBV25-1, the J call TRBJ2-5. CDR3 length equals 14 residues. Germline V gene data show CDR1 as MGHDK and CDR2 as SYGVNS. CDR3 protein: CASSESQHQETQYF.

Here the CDR3 reads CASSTRGRGAAFF. This chain joins TRBV7-2 and TRBJ1-1; TCRdb lists TRBD1, though no DNA is available to test this call. This CDR3 contains 13 residues. Germline V gene sequence: CDR1 SGHTA, CDR2 FQGNSA.

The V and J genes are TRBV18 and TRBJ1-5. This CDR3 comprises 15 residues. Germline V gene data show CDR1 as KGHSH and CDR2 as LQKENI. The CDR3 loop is CASSSGKGGGQPQHF. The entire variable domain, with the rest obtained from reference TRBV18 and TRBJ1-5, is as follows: NAGVMQNPRHLVRRRGQEARLRCSPMKGHSHVYWYRQLPEEGLKFMVYLQKENIIDESGMPKERFSAEFPKEGPSILRIQQVVRGDSAAYFCASSSGKGGGQPQHFGDGTRLSIL.

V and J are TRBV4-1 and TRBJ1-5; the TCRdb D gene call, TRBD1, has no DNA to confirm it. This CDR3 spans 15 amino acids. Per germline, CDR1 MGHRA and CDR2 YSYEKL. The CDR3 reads CASSHLGNSNQPQHF.

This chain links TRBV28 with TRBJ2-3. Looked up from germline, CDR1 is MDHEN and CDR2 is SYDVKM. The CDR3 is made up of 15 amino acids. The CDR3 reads CASSLSRPSTDTQYF.

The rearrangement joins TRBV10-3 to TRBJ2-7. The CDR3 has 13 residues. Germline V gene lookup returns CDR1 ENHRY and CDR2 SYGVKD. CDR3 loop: CAITSGSPTEQYF.

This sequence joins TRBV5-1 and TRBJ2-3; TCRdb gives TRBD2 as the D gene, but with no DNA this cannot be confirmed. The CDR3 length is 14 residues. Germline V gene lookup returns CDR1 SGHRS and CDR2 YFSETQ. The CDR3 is CASSLSGSADTQYF.

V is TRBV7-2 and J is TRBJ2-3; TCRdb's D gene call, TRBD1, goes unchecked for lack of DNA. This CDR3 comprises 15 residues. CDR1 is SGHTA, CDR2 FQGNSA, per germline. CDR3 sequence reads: CASSLEGAATDTQYF.

The CDR3 spells CASSLSGRGRLGTDTQYF. The genes are TRBV12-3 or TRBV12-4 and TRBJ2-3; without DNA, the TCRdb call of TRBD2 cannot be checked. There are 18 residues in the CDR3.